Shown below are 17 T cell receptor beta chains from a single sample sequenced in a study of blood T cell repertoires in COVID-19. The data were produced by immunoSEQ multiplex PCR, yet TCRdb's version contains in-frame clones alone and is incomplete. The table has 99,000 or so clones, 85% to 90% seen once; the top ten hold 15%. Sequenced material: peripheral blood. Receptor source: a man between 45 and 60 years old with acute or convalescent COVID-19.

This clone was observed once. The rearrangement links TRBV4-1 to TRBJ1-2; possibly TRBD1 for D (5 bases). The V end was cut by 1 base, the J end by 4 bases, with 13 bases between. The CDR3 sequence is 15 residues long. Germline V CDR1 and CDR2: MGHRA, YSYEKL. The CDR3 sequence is CASSQVVGVAYGYTF. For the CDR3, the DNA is TGCGCCAGCAGCCAAGTCGTAGGGGTGGCCTATGGCTACACCTTC.

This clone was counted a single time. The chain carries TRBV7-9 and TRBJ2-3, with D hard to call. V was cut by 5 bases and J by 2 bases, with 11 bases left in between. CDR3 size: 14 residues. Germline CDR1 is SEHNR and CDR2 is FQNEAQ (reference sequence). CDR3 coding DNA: TGTGCCAGCAGCCGTGTGACACCCACAGATACGCAGTATTTT. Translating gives CASSRVTPTDTQYF.

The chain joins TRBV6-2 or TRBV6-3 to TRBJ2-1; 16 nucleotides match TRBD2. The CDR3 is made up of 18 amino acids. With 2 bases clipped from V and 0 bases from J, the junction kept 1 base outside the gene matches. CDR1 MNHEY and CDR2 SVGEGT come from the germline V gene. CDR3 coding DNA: TGTGCCAGCAGTTACGGGACTAGCGGGAGGGCCTCCTACAATGAGCAGTTCTTC. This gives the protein CASSYGTSGRASYNEQFF.

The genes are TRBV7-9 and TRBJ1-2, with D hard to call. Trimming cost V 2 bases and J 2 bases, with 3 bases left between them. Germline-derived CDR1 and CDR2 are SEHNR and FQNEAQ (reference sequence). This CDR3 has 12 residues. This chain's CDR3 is CASSLSNYGYTF. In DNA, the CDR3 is TGTGCCAGCAGCTTAAGCAACTATGGCTACACCTTC.

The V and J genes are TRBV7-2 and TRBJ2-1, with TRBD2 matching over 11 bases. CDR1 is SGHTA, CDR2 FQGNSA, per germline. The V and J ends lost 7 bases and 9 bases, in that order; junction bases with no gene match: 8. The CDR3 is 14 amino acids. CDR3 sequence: CASKSPSGRSEQFF. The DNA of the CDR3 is TGTGCCAGCAAATCGCCTAGCGGGAGGAGTGAGCAGTTCTTC.

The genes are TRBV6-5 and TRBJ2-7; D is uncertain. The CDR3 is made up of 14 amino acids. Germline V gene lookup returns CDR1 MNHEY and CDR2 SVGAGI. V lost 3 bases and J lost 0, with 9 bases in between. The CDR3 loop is CASSYSGNSYEQYF. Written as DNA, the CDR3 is TGTGCCAGCAGTTATTCAGGCAACTCCTACGAGCAGTACTTC.

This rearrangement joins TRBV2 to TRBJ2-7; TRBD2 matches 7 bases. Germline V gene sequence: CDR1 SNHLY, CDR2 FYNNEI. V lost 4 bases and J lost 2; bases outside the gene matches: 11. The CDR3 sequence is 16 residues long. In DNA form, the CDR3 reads TGTGCCAGCAGTGCCGGGGGGAGCGGCCTTACCTACGAGCAGTACTTC. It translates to CASSAGGSGLTYEQYF.

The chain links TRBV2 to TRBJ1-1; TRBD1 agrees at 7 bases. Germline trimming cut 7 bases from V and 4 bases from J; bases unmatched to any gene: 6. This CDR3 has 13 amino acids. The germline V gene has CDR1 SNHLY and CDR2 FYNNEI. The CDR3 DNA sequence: TGTGCCAGCAAAGGGACAGCTGGCACTGAAGCTTTCTTT. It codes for CASKGTAGTEAFF.

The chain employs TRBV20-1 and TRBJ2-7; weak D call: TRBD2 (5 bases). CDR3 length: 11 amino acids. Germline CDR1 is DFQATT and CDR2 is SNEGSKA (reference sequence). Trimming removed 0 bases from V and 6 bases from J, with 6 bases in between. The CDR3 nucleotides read TGCAGTGCTAGAGAGGGGAGCGAGCAGTACTTC. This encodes CSAREGSEQYF.

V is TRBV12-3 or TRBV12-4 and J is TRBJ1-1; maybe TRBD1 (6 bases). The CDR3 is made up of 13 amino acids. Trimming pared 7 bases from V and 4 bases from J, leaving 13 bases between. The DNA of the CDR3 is TGTGCCAGCACCAAAACAGGGCTCACTGAAGCTTTCTTT. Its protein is CASTKTGLTEAFF.

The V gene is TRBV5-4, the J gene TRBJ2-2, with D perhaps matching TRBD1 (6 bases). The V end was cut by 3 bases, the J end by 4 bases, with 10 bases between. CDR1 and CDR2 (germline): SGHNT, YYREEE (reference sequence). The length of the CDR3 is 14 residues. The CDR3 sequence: CASSSQGFTGELFF. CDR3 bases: TGTGCCAGCAGCTCACAGGGATTCACCGGGGAGCTGTTTTTT.

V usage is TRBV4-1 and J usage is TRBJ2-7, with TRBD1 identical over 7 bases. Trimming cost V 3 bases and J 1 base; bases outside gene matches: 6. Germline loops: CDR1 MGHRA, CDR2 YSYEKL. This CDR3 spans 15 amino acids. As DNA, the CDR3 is TGCGCCAGCAGCCACGCGGACAGGCCTTCCTACGAGCAGTACTTC. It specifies CASSHADRPSYEQYF.

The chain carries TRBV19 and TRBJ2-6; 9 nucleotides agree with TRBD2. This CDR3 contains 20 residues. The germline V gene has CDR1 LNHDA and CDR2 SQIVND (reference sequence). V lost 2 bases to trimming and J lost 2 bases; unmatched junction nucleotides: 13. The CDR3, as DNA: TGTGCCAGTAGTATAAGTCATGGGGGACTAGCTCTTCCTGGGGCCAACGTCCTGACTTTC. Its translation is CASSISHGGLALPGANVLTF.

CDR3 residues: CASSFPGTSGFNEQFF. The CDR3 DNA is TGTGCCAGCAGCTTCCCCGGGACTAGCGGATTCAATGAGCAGTTCTTC. V gene TRBV11-3 combines with J gene TRBJ2-1; the match to TRBD2 covers 11 bases. Germline-derived CDR1 and CDR2 are SGHNT and YENEEA. The CDR3 is 16 amino acids. The V segment lost 3 bases and the J segment 6 bases; nucleotides outside the gene matches: 7.

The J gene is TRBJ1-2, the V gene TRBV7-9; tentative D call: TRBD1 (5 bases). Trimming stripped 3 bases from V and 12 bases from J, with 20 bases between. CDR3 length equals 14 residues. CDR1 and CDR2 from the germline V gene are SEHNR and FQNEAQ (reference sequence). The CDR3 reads CASSFLGARYENTF. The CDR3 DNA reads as TGTGCCAGCAGCTTTCTAGGGGCAAGGTACGAGAACACCTTC. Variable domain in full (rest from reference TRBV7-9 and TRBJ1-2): DTGVSQNPRHKITKRGQNVTFRCDPISEHNRLYWYRQTLGQGPEFLTYFQNEAQLEKSRLLSDRFSAERPKGSFSTLEIQRTEQGDSAMYLCASSFLGARYENTFGSGTRLTVV.

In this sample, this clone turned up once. As DNA, the CDR3 is TGTGCCAGCAGCTTCGGGTACGGAGCGGGAGGGGACTACGAGCAGTACTTC. This gives the protein CASSFGYGAGGDYEQYF. This chain joins TRBV5-6 and TRBJ2-7; 10 nucleotides align to TRBD2. This CDR3 is 17 amino acids long. Trimming removed 2 bases from V and 3 bases from J; junction bases left unmatched: 11. Germline V gene data show CDR1 as SGHDT and CDR2 as YYEEEE.

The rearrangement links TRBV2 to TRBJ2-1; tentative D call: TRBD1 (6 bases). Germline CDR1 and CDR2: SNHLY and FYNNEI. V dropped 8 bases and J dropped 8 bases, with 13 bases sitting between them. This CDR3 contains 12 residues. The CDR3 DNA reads TGTGCCAGCCTTGAACAGGGCTATGAGCAGTTCTTC. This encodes CASLEQGYEQFF.